This record concerns one TCR beta chain sequence. These data come from a study of OX40 agonist ivuxolimab in advanced cancers. Assay used: immunoSEQ multiplex PCR; TCRdb lists only in-frame clones, some missing. The sample lists tens of thousands of clones, around 85% occurring once. Trimming cost V 2 bases and J 0 bases, with 21 bases left between them. The CDR3 loop spans 19 amino acids. Germline CDR1 is SGHDT and CDR2 is YYEEEE. This receptor was taken from an adult with an advanced solid tumor such as melanoma, head and neck, liver or kidney cancer. V usage is TRBV5-6 and J usage is TRBJ1-3; tentatively, D is TRBD1 (6 bases). Source: CD4+ or CD8+ T cells sorted from blood, taken in a trial of the OX40 agonist ivuxolimab. This CDR3 is CASSFYGGDKLLSGNTIYF. The CDR3 coding sequence is TGTGCCAGCAGCTTTTACGGGGGGGACAAACTTCTCTCTGGAAACACCATATATTTT.